This T cell receptor (beta chain) emerged from a study of T cell responses to AZD1222 COVID-19 vaccine. Study-level points and caveats: None of the repertoires were sampled until the peak T cell response had passed. With two AZD1222 doses given, Spike-specific TCR breadth and depth both rose.

Comments on this clone: The antigen is not known.

Sequencing used immunoSEQ multiplex PCR; TCRdb keeps in-frame clones, though not all of them. The sample contains around 140,000 clones, about 86% of which appear only once. CDR1 and CDR2 from the germline V gene are LNHDA and SQIVND (reference sequence). This CDR3 is 18 amino acids long. V lost 2 bases and J 1 base, leaving 19 bases between the germline ends. The sequenced sample was peripheral blood, obtained 28 days after the second AZD1222 dose. The rearrangement uses TRBV19 and TRBJ2-3; a possible D gene is TRBD2 (5 bases). This clonotype was obtained from an adult who received the AZD1222 COVID-19 vaccine. The CDR3 bases are TGTGCCAGTAGTATAAAAAGCGGAGCACTTCTACGCACAGATACGCAGTATTTT. As protein: CASSIKSGALLRTDTQYF.